One sample yielded the 28 T cell receptor beta chains listed below, sequenced in a study of blood T cell repertoires in COVID-19. Clones were sequenced by immunoSEQ multiplex PCR, and TCRdb holds only the in-frame ones, with some missing. The data contain 300,000 to 400,000 clones, 80% to 90% of them seen just once; the ten biggest clones take up 4% to 5%. The sequenced sample was PBMCs or T cells enriched from blood (not recorded which). These receptors all stem from a woman in her forties with acute COVID-19.

The chain has TRBV2 and TRBJ2-1; D unresolved. The ends were cut back, 6 bases at V and 9 bases at J, with 12 bases in the middle. This CDR3 is built from 12 residues. CDR1 is SNHLY, CDR2 FYNNEI, per germline. The CDR3 DNA is TGTGCCAGCAGGGGTTTGTGGGCTGAGCAGTTCTTC. Its translation: CASRGLWAEQFF.

The CDR3 nucleotides read TGTGCTAGTGGTTTAGCGGGAGGGGATACGCAGTATTTT. As protein: CASGLAGGDTQYF. J is TRBJ2-3 and V is TRBV12-5; 10 bases map to TRBD2. CDR1 is LGHNT, CDR2 FRNRAP, per germline. This CDR3 has 13 amino acids. Losses at the gene ends were 3 bases for V and 6 bases for J; bases not matched to a gene: 0.

The chain combines TRBV4-1 with TRBJ1-6; D not resolved. The V end lost 0 bases, the J end lost 10 bases, and 10 bases lay between the germline ends. Germline CDR1 MGHRA, CDR2 YSYEKL. This CDR3 is 14 amino acids long. CDR3 nucleotide sequence: TGCGCCAGCAGCCAAGAGGGTAGAGGATCACCCCTCCACTTT. Translated: CASSQEGRGSPLHF.

This sequence joins TRBV18 and TRBJ1-6, with D unresolved. From germline, CDR1 is KGHSH and CDR2 LQKENI. Deletions cut 2 bases from V and 5 bases from J, with 10 bases between. This CDR3 has 15 residues. The CDR3 here is CASSPMSGDNSPLHF. The CDR3 nucleotides are TGTGCCAGCTCACCAATGAGCGGGGATAATTCACCCCTCCACTTT.

The chain recombines TRBV9 with TRBJ2-1, with 7 bases lining up with TRBD2. The CDR3 totals 15 residues. The junction had 6 bases not matched to a gene; V was cut back by 0 bases and J by 6 bases. CDR1 and CDR2 from the germline V gene are SGDLS and YYNGEE. CDR3 amino acids: CASSVVGREPNEQFF. The CDR3 DNA follows: TGTGCCAGCAGCGTAGTGGGGCGGGAGCCCAATGAGCAGTTCTTC.

This clone was observed many times. The chain joins TRBV4-3 to TRBJ2-5, with TRBD2 identical over 11 bases. V was pared by 0 bases and J by 2 bases, with 20 bases of the junction left unmatched. Per the germline V gene, CDR1 is LGHNA and CDR2 is YSLEER. There are 22 residues in the CDR3. DNA of the CDR3: TGCGCCAGCAGCCAAGAGAGCCTAGCGGGAGGTTACTTACGAGGGGAACAAGAGACCCAGTACTTC. It is translated as CASSQESLAGGYLRGEQETQYF.

This chain joins TRBV21-1 and TRBJ2-1; no check of the table's D call, TRBD2, against the DNA was made. TRBV21-1 represents a pseudogene. The CDR3 runs 17 residues. In nucleotides, the CDR3 is TGTGCCAGCAGCAAACGACTAGCGGGGAGCTCCTACAATGAGCAGTTCTTC. It codes for CASSKRLAGSSYNEQFF.

The V call is TRBV7-9, the J call TRBJ1-4; a weak D match, TRBD1 (5 bases). This CDR3 has 14 amino acids. The germline V gene encodes CDR1 SEHNR and CDR2 FQNEAQ (reference sequence). V was cut by 0 bases and J by 10 bases, with 12 bases left in between. CDR3 DNA: TGTGCCAGCAGCTTAGCGTCGCAGGGTTCAAAACTGTTTTTT. Its protein product is CASSLASQGSKLFF.

V is TRBV6-2 or TRBV6-3 and J is TRBJ2-1; TRBD2 aligns across 7 bases. Per germline, CDR1 MNHEY and CDR2 SVGEGT. V shed 5 bases, J shed 8 bases, and the junction held 9 bases outside the gene matches. This CDR3 spans 14 amino acids. The CDR3 DNA follows: TGTGCCAGCAGTAGGAGGGAGGGCGTCTATGAGCAGTTCTTC. Protein sequence: CASSRREGVYEQFF.

The V and J genes are TRBV7-2 and TRBJ2-1; D is possibly TRBD1 (5 bases). The CDR3 totals 15 residues. Trimming took 4 bases from V and 2 from J, leaving 12 bases between them. The germline CDR1 and CDR2 sequences are SGHTA and FQGNSA. This CDR3 reads CASSSDSTTYNEQFF. The CDR3 DNA sequence: TGTGCCAGCAGCTCCGACAGTACAACCTACAATGAGCAGTTCTTC. Full variable domain (rest looked up from reference TRBV7-2 and TRBJ2-1): GAGVSQSPSNKVTEKGKDVELRCDPISGHTALYWYRQSLGQGLEFLIYFQGNSAPDKSGLPSDRFSAERTGGSVSTLTIQRTQQEDSAVYLCASSSDSTTYNEQFFGPGTRLTVL.

The rearrangement links TRBV7-2 to TRBJ1-3; the D gene is possibly TRBD1 (6 bases). Germline loops: CDR1 SGHTA, CDR2 FQGNSA. There are 16 residues in the CDR3. The germline V and J ends were trimmed by 1 base and 0 bases, with 10 bases remaining between them. CDR3 loop: CASSLEQGPSGNTIYF. The CDR3 DNA reads as TGTGCCAGCAGCTTAGAACAGGGCCCCTCTGGAAACACCATATATTTT.

This clone was found a few times. The genes are TRBV13 and TRBJ1-2; the D is unclear. Germline V gives CDR1 PRHDT, CDR2 FYEKMQ (reference sequence). CDR3 length: 18 residues. V lost 0 bases and J 2 bases, leaving 19 bases between the germline ends. The CDR3 DNA is TGTGCCAGCAGCTTAGGGCAGACGGGAACTGTGATAAACTATGGCTACACCTTC. Translating it yields CASSLGQTGTVINYGYTF.

The chain recombines TRBV27 with TRBJ2-1; D possibly corresponds to TRBD2 (7 bases). V dropped 0 bases and J dropped 1 base, with 13 bases sitting between them. Looked up from germline, CDR1 is MNHEY and CDR2 is SMNVEV (reference sequence). CDR3 size: 17 residues. The CDR3 coding sequence is TGTGCCAGCAGTTTATCAGGGGGAGGGAGTTCCTACAATGAGCAGTTCTTC. This encodes CASSLSGGGSSYNEQFF.

The genes are TRBV18 and TRBJ2-6, with 7 bases aligning to TRBD1. Looked up from germline, CDR1 is KGHSH and CDR2 is LQKENI. The CDR3 totals 17 residues. V shed 3 bases, J shed 0 bases, and the junction held 5 bases outside the gene matches. The CDR3 DNA follows: TGTGCCAGCTCACCGAGGGGGCAACCCTCTGGGGCCAACGTCCTGACTTTC. Translation: CASSPRGQPSGANVLTF.

This clone was seen once. This sequence joins TRBV15 and TRBJ2-1; a possible D gene is TRBD2 (6 bases). V was clipped by 5 bases and J by 0 bases, with 8 bases between them. Germline-derived CDR1 and CDR2 are LNHNV and YYDKDF (reference sequence). The CDR3 extends over 14 amino acids. The CDR3 is CATSLGGSYNEQFF. The CDR3 DNA reads TGTGCCACCAGCCTCGGGGGCTCCTACAATGAGCAGTTCTTC.

The genes are TRBV7-2 and TRBJ1-5, with a tentative D call TRBD1 (6 bases). In germline, CDR1 is SGHTA, CDR2 FQGNSA. The ends were cut back, 2 bases at V and 4 bases at J, with 15 bases in the middle. CDR3 size: 16 residues. This CDR3 reads CASSLFGTGPNQPQHF. The CDR3 bases are TGTGCCAGCAGCTTATTTGGTACAGGGCCAAATCAGCCCCAGCATTTT.

V gene TRBV2 combines with J gene TRBJ1-2; TRBD1 might be the D (6 bases). The CDR3 contains 13 residues. Germline values: CDR1 SNHLY, CDR2 FYNNEI. V was clipped by 7 bases and J by 4 bases, with 13 bases between them. The CDR3 is CASTRDTLYGYTF. In DNA form, the CDR3 reads TGTGCCAGCACCCGGGACACGCTCTATGGCTACACCTTC. Variable domain in full (rest from reference TRBV2 and TRBJ1-2): EPEVTQTPSHQVTQMGQEVILRCVPISNHLYFYWYRQILGQKVEFLVSFYNNEISEKSEIFDDQFSVERPDGSNFTLKIRSTKLEDSAMYFCASTRDTLYGYTFGSGTRLTVV.

The chain is built from TRBV6-5 and TRBJ2-1, with D perhaps matching TRBD1 (5 bases). Germline CDR1 MNHEY, CDR2 SVGAGI. This CDR3 region has 16 residues. The ends were cut back, 4 bases at V and 2 bases at J, with 15 bases in the middle. The CDR3 region has the DNA TGTGCCAGCAGTTCAGGGATGGCAGGCCCCTACAATGAGCAGTTCTTC. Its protein product is CASSSGMAGPYNEQFF.

The rearrangement joins TRBV9 to TRBJ2-7; 7 positions agree with TRBD2. Losses at the gene ends were 3 bases for V and 4 bases for J; bases not matched to a gene: 4. The germline V gene has CDR1 SGDLS and CDR2 YYNGEE. The CDR3 extends over 13 amino acids. CDR3 protein: CASSGLAEYEQYF. The CDR3, as DNA: TGTGCCAGCAGCGGTCTAGCGGAGTACGAGCAGTACTTC.

The chain joins TRBV5-4 to TRBJ1-3; TRBD1 matches at 8 bases. The CDR3 loop spans 16 amino acids. Germline CDR1 is SGHNT and CDR2 is YYREEE (reference sequence). V shed 4 bases and J 3 bases; nucleotides not matched to a gene: 9. CDR3 loop: CASSVGQGGSGNTIYF. For the CDR3, the DNA is TGTGCCAGCAGCGTAGGACAGGGAGGGAGTGGAAACACCATATATTTT.

The gene calls are TRBV19 and TRBJ1-5; 9 bases are a match to TRBD1. The ends lost 3 bases at V and 5 bases at J; junction bases unmatched: 5. The CDR3 runs to 15 residues. Germline assignment: CDR1 LNHDA and CDR2 SQIVND (reference sequence). The CDR3 sequence: CASSIGTGPHQPQHF. For the CDR3, the DNA is TGTGCCAGTAGTATTGGGACAGGGCCCCATCAGCCCCAGCATTTT.

CDR3 in DNA: TGCAGTGCTAGTAACCCGCATAGTGGTTTTTCGGATGAGCAGTTCTTC. This gives the protein CSASNPHSGFSDEQFF. The V and J genes are TRBV20-1 and TRBJ2-1, with D uncertain. V lost 3 bases and J lost 8, with 23 bases in between. Germline V gene sequence: CDR1 DFQATT, CDR2 SNEGSKA (reference sequence). The CDR3 loop spans 16 amino acids.

This chain links TRBV6-5 with TRBJ2-2, with 10 positions matching TRBD1. Germline CDR1 MNHEY, CDR2 SVGAGI. The CDR3 is 15 residues long. Trimming at V came to 5 bases and at J to 5 bases, leaving 5 bases not matched to a gene. The CDR3 DNA is TGTGCCAGCAGTCTCCGGGACAGGGGTACCGGGGAGCTGTTTTTT. Protein: CASSLRDRGTGELFF.

CDR3 nucleotide sequence: TGTGCCAGCAGCCAAGCGGGAGGGCCCCCGGGTGAGCAGTTCTTC. Translation: CASSQAGGPPGEQFF. V is TRBV3-1 (or the pseudogene TRBV3-2) and J is TRBJ2-1, with 8 bases matching TRBD2. The CDR3 is made up of 15 amino acids. In germline, CDR1 is LGHDT, CDR2 YNNKEL (reference sequence). J gave up 9 bases and V 1 base, and 8 bases lay outside the gene matches.

The gene calls are TRBV5-1 and TRBJ2-5; 10 nucleotides agree with TRBD2. Germline CDR1 reads SGHRS; CDR2 reads YFSETQ. The CDR3 runs to 16 residues. The J segment lost 0 bases and the V segment lost 4 bases, leaving 6 bases of the junction unmatched. In DNA, the CDR3 is TGCGCCAGCAGCAGGATAGCGGGGGGCCACCAAGAGACCCAGTACTTC. Amino acids: CASSRIAGGHQETQYF.

The rearrangement links TRBV18 to TRBJ1-5; a weak D match, TRBD1 (5 bases). CDR3 length: 15 amino acids. V lost 2 bases to trimming and J lost 7 bases, with 15 bases between them. Per the germline V gene, CDR1 is KGHSH and CDR2 is LQKENI. As DNA, the CDR3 is TGTGCCAGCTCACCAGGGGGGATAGGGGTCCAGCCCCAGCATTTT. Protein: CASSPGGIGVQPQHF.

This clone was picked up one time. This sequence joins TRBV7-9 and TRBJ1-2, with a tentative D call TRBD1 (5 bases). The CDR3 is 14 amino acids. CDR1 is SEHNR and CDR2 is FQNEAQ in the germline V gene (reference sequence). V gave up 0 bases and J gave up 4 bases, with 9 bases separating them. The CDR3 sequence: CASSLAVTAYGYTF. In DNA form, the CDR3 reads TGTGCCAGCAGCTTAGCCGTGACAGCCTATGGCTACACCTTC. Complete variable domain (other parts from reference TRBV7-9 and TRBJ1-2): DTGVSQNPRHKITKRGQNVTFRCDPISEHNRLYWYRQTLGQGPEFLTYFQNEAQLEKSRLLSDRFSAERPKGSFSTLEIQRTEQGDSAMYLCASSLAVTAYGYTFGSGTRLTVV.

The rearrangement uses TRBV5-1 and TRBJ1-1; D remains ambiguous. V gave up 4 bases and J gave up 1 base, with 14 bases separating them. Germline V gene lookup returns CDR1 SGHRS and CDR2 YFSETQ. The CDR3 is 15 residues long. CDR3 region: CASSGILGQNTEAFF. CDR3 bases: TGCGCCAGCAGCGGAATACTGGGCCAGAACACTGAAGCTTTCTTT.